This T cell receptor (beta chain) came from a study of T cells in Graves' hyperthyroidism and ophthalmopathy. Germline V gives CDR1 GTSNPN, CDR2 SVGIG (reference sequence). The junction had 4 bases not matched to a gene; V was cut back by 6 bases and J by 3 bases. This CDR3 is 13 amino acids long. Individuals with ophthalmopathy presented a Clinical Activity Score of at least 3, a NOSPECS grade of at least 4 and a duration under 3 months. This clonotype was observed at least ten times. Amplification of TCR beta CDR3 regions was performed using RNA transcripts as template. HTBI primers were used for first-round RT-PCR of the TCR CDR3. TCRdb re-called the multiplex PCR reads through MiXCR, storing one row per CDR3 protein. The repertoire holds roughly 250,000 distinct CDR3 sequences, with about 20% as singletons.

Sequenced input: blood. The origin of this receptor is a man under 40 with Graves' ophthalmopathy. This chain links TRBV30 with TRBJ2-1; the match to TRBD2 covers 8 bases. The CDR3 coding sequence is TGTGCCTGTAGCGGGGAGGGCTACAATGAGCAGTTCTTC. This gives the protein CACSGEGYNEQFF.